This passage covers 25 T cell receptor beta chains from one sample sequenced in a study of lymphopenia after photon versus proton radiotherapy. Profiled with immunoSEQ multiplex PCR; TCRdb holds only in-frame clones, not every one. The sample has about 64,000 clones, approximately 90% seen once. The material was peripheral blood, obtained from a patient treated with proton-based radiotherapy. These receptors all stem from a man at least 80 years old with esophageal cancer.

V gene TRBV9 combines with J gene TRBJ2-6; 9 positions agree with TRBD1. J was trimmed by 3 bases and V by 0 bases; bases with no gene match: 4. Germline V CDR1 and CDR2: SGDLS, YYNGEE. The CDR3 has 17 residues. CDR3 coding DNA: TGTGCCAGCAGCGTAGCCGGACAGGGGATTGGGGCCAACGTCCTGACTTTC. Translating it yields CASSVAGQGIGANVLTF.

This clone was found a few times. V and J are TRBV7-9 and TRBJ2-2, with D tentatively TRBD1 or TRBD2 (5 bases each). The CDR3 length is 14 residues. V was trimmed by 5 bases and J by 6 bases, leaving 13 bases between them. From germline, CDR1 is SEHNR and CDR2 FQNEAQ (reference sequence). CDR3 nucleotides: TGTGCCAGCAGCCGCTTTCGAGGGGCCGGGGAGCTGTTTTTT. Translated: CASSRFRGAGELFF.

For the CDR3, the DNA is TGCGCCAGCAGCAAGTCTTCTAGCACAGATACGCAGTATTTT. Translation gives CASSKSSSTDTQYF. This sequence joins TRBV10-2 and TRBJ2-3; D uncertain. The length of the CDR3 is 14 residues. Trimming took 6 bases from V and 0 from J, leaving 10 bases between them. Germline CDR1 reads WSHSY; CDR2 reads SAAADI.

CDR3 protein: CASGNMGSLWETQYF. Written as DNA, the CDR3 is TGTGCCAGTGGTAATATGGGCAGTTTATGGGAGACCCAGTACTTC. The chain carries TRBV19 and TRBJ2-5; the D is unclear. The germline V gene has CDR1 LNHDA and CDR2 SQIVND (reference sequence). With 8 bases removed from V and 5 bases from J, the gap between germline ends came to 21 bases. This CDR3 has 15 residues. Combining the CDR3 with reference TRBV19 and TRBJ2-5 gives the whole variable domain DGGITQSPKYLFRKEGQNVTLSCEQNLNHDAMYWYRQDPGQGLRLIYYSQIVNDFQKGDIAEGYSVSREKKESFPLTVTSAQKNPTAFYLCASGNMGSLWETQYFGPGTRLLVL.

The chain carries TRBV2 and TRBJ2-1; D not resolved. Per the germline V gene, CDR1 is SNHLY and CDR2 is FYNNEI. The CDR3 has 13 residues. The V end was cut by 6 bases, the J end by 4 bases, with 10 bases between. DNA for the CDR3: TGTGCCAGCAGCTCCACGTATTACAATGAGCAGTTCTTC. Translated: CASSSTYYNEQFF.

The V call is TRBV27, the J call TRBJ2-6, with 9 nucleotides matching TRBD1. Germline-derived CDR1 and CDR2 are MNHEY and SMNVEV (reference sequence). V lost 5 bases and J lost 3; bases outside the gene matches: 8. The CDR3 spans 17 residues. The CDR3 sequence is CASSALQGAHGANVLTF. The CDR3 DNA is TGTGCCAGCAGTGCCCTACAGGGGGCGCATGGGGCCAACGTCCTGACTTTC.

V usage is TRBV5-4 and J usage is TRBJ1-2; D is unresolved. From germline, CDR1 is SGHNT and CDR2 YYREEE (reference sequence). There are 13 residues in the CDR3. With 1 base removed from V and 6 bases from J, the gap between germline ends came to 10 bases. The DNA for the CDR3 is TGTGCCAGCAGCTTGAACCGGGTGGATGGCTACACCTTC. This codes for CASSLNRVDGYTF.

The chain combines TRBV28 with TRBJ2-6; D might be TRBD1 (5 bases). The V end lost 2 bases, the J end lost 4 bases, and 9 bases lay between the germline ends. CDR1 MDHEN and CDR2 SYDVKM come from the germline V gene. CDR3 length: 15 amino acids. Here the CDR3 DNA reads TGTGCCAGCAGTTTACAGGGAACGGGGGCCAACGTCCTGACTTTC. This sequence encodes CASSLQGTGANVLTF. The whole variable domain, remainder taken from reference TRBV28 and TRBJ2-6, is DVKVTQSSRYLVKRTGEKVFLECVQDMDHENMFWYRQDPGLGLRLIYFSYDVKMKEKGDIPEGYSVSREKKERFSLILESASTNQTSMYLCASSLQGTGANVLTFGAGSRLTVL.

The rearrangement links TRBV4-3 to TRBJ2-2; 8 bases agree with TRBD2. Germline V CDR1 and CDR2: LGHNA, YSLEER. The CDR3 spans 17 residues. J gave up 7 bases and V 0 bases, and 10 bases lay outside the gene matches. Written as DNA, the CDR3 is TGCGCCAGCAGCCAAGAGGCTCCAGGGACTAGTATCGGGGAGCTGTTTTTT. This encodes CASSQEAPGTSIGELFF.

The chain uses TRBV6-1 and TRBJ2-1, with D hard to call. V shed 2 bases and J shed 4 bases, with 9 bases lying between them. The germline CDR1 and CDR2 sequences are MNHNS and SASEGT. This CDR3 spans 14 amino acids. CDR3 protein: CASSERDKYNEQFF. The CDR3 DNA reads TGTGCCAGCAGTGAACGAGATAAATACAATGAGCAGTTCTTC.

This chain uses TRBV7-2 with TRBJ1-3; a weak D match, TRBD1 (6 bases). Trimming pared 7 bases from V and 4 bases from J, leaving 17 bases between. Germline CDR1 SGHTA, CDR2 FQGNSA. This CDR3 is built from 15 residues. CDR3 DNA: TGTGCCAGCACCCCGGAAATGGGGGCGGGAAACACCATATATTTT. Its protein product is CASTPEMGAGNTIYF.

V usage is TRBV19 and J usage is TRBJ2-7; 10 bases align to TRBD2. The germline V gene encodes CDR1 LNHDA and CDR2 SQIVND (reference sequence). The CDR3 length is 17 residues. The V gene end was trimmed by 1 base and the J gene end by 4 bases; junction bases not matched to a gene: 10. The CDR3 loop is CASSIVAPLAGAYEQYF. CDR3 coding DNA: TGTGCCAGTAGTATAGTGGCCCCGCTAGCGGGGGCGTACGAGCAGTACTTC. Based on the CDR3 plus reference TRBV19 and TRBJ2-7, the full variable domain is DGGITQSPKYLFRKEGQNVTLSCEQNLNHDAMYWYRQDPGQGLRLIYYSQIVNDFQKGDIAEGYSVSREKKESFPLTVTSAQKNPTAFYLCASSIVAPLAGAYEQYFGPGTRLTVT.

This clone was seen only a few times. The chain carries TRBV5-4 and TRBJ1-3; D is perhaps TRBD1 (5 bases). V shed 2 bases and J shed 4 bases, with 10 bases lying between them. Germline V gene lookup returns CDR1 SGHNT and CDR2 YYREEE (reference sequence). There are 14 residues in the CDR3. CDR3 nucleotides: TGTGCCAGCAGCTTTGCCGGGGCGGGAAACACCATATATTTT. This gives the protein CASSFAGAGNTIYF.

This chain uses TRBV29-1 with TRBJ2-5; 9 bases are shared with TRBD1. V shed 3 bases and J 3 bases; nucleotides not matched to a gene: 8. The CDR3 runs to 15 residues. The germline CDR1 and CDR2 sequences are SQVTM and ANQGSEA. In DNA, the CDR3 is TGCAGCGTTGAGGGGGGACAGGGACAGAAAGAGACCCAGTACTTC. It encodes CSVEGGQGQKETQYF.

A remark on this clone: At one end, the junction sequence differs from germline, possibly due to a read error. CDR3 DNA: TGTGCCAGCTCACCGCCGAGTAACCGGGACAGTGAAACCTTT. Residues: CASSPPSNRDSETF. This sequence joins TRBV18 and TRBJ2-3; 7 bases align to TRBD1. The CDR3 contains 14 residues. Germline CDR1 KGHSH, CDR2 LQKENI.

The V call is TRBV7-2, the J call TRBJ1-5; D may be TRBD1 (5 bases). V lost 0 bases and J lost 5, with 11 bases in between. CDR1 and CDR2 from the germline V gene are SGHTA and FQGNSA. This CDR3 is built from 15 residues. CDR3 sequence: CASSLAGAADQPQHF. The CDR3 bases are TGTGCCAGCAGCTTAGCAGGGGCAGCCGATCAGCCCCAGCATTTT.

V is TRBV18 and J is TRBJ2-2; D gene ambiguous. V was trimmed by 1 base and J by 8 bases, leaving 5 bases between them. Germline CDR1 and CDR2: KGHSH and LQKENI. The CDR3 runs to 12 residues. CDR3 protein: CASSPRSGELFF. CDR3 bases: TGTGCCAGCTCACCACGATCAGGGGAGCTGTTTTTT.

V usage is TRBV29-1 and J usage is TRBJ2-3, with a possible D match to TRBD2 (5 bases). Per the germline V gene, CDR1 is SQVTM and CDR2 is ANQGSEA. V was cut by 7 bases and J by 1 base, with 12 bases left in between. The CDR3 extends over 13 amino acids. The CDR3 DNA follows: TGCAGCGGCACGGAAGCGGGCACAGATACGCAGTATTTT. Translated: CSGTEAGTDTQYF.

The chain has TRBV5-1 and TRBJ2-5; 10 positions agree with TRBD2. Germline V gives CDR1 SGHRS, CDR2 YFSETQ. V gave up 0 bases and J gave up 3 bases; unmatched junction bases: 2. The CDR3 sequence is 15 residues long. The CDR3 here is CASSLAGTSEETQYF. As DNA, the CDR3 is TGCGCCAGCAGCTTGGCCGGGACTAGCGAAGAGACCCAGTACTTC.

This chain joins TRBV30 and TRBJ2-2; 9 bases map to TRBD1. V dropped 5 bases and J dropped 7; count of bases not matched to a gene: 5. Germline CDR1 GTSNPN, CDR2 SVGIG (reference sequence). The CDR3 covers 13 residues. The CDR3 DNA reads TGTGCCTGGGGGACAGGGCCCATCGGGGAGCTGTTTTTT. Translated, it gives CAWGTGPIGELFF.

The chain links TRBV4-3 to TRBJ2-7; 13 bases map to TRBD2. Germline CDR1 and CDR2: LGHNA and YSLEER. V lost 4 bases to trimming and J lost 2 bases; unmatched junction nucleotides: 14. This CDR3 has 19 amino acids. CDR3 bases: TGCGCCAGCAGCCTGGAACTAGCGGGGGGGCTGGGGCCCACCTACGAGCAGTACTTC. Its protein product is CASSLELAGGLGPTYEQYF.

This chain connects TRBV5-1 to TRBJ2-4; D uncertain. Germline CDR1 is SGHRS and CDR2 is YFSETQ. The germline V and J ends were trimmed by 0 bases and 8 bases, with 15 bases remaining between them. CDR3 length equals 15 residues. The CDR3 DNA reads as TGCGCCAGCAGCTTGGTCGGCAGCAGAAATGACATTCAGTACTTC. Translating it yields CASSLVGSRNDIQYF.

This clone was counted once. The V and J genes are TRBV2 and TRBJ2-7; 7 nucleotides align to TRBD1. J lost 6 bases, V lost 7 bases, and 15 bases had no gene match. The CDR3 is made up of 15 amino acids. The V gene's germline CDR1 is SNHLY and CDR2 FYNNEI. CDR3: CASNRGEGAPSEQYF. The DNA of the CDR3 is TGTGCCAGCAACAGAGGCGAGGGGGCGCCGAGCGAGCAGTACTTC.

The chain employs TRBV4-2 and TRBJ1-5; tentative D call: TRBD1 (5 bases). The CDR3 contains 13 residues. V lost 4 bases and J 6 bases, leaving 10 bases between the germline ends. CDR1 is LGHNA, CDR2 YNFKEQ, per germline. The CDR3 loop is CASSPLGVQPQHF. In DNA form, the CDR3 reads TGTGCCAGCAGCCCCCTAGGGGTTCAGCCCCAGCATTTT.

J is TRBJ1-1 and V is TRBV27, with 9 bases matching TRBD1. V shed 11 bases and J 3 bases; nucleotides not matched to a gene: 13. CDR3 length equals 15 residues. Germline V gives CDR1 MNHEY, CDR2 SMNVEV (reference sequence). The chain's CDR3 is CARTPGQGGDTEAFF. The CDR3 nucleotides read TGTGCCCGAACACCGGGACAGGGAGGGGACACTGAAGCTTTCTTT.